This T cell receptor beta chain was sequenced for a study of blood T cells in healthy people across ages. This clonotype was recorded only once. A read error may produce the germline difference seen at one junction end. The CDR3 runs to 13 residues. From germline, CDR1 is SGHTA and CDR2 FQGNSA. Using a J-beta primer mix together with a sample-barcoded 5' primer, a second PCR was run for about 6 to 12 cycles. TCRdb used MiXCR to reprocess the 5' RACE reads, holding one entry per CDR3 protein. This sample has roughly 860,000 distinct CDR3 sequences, with around 68% found just once. The chain links TRBV7-2 to TRBJ2-7; no clear D gene. The end of the DNA is better explained by TRBJ2-5, so the J call may be wrong. This TCR was recovered from a man aged 30 to 45 in good health. Sequencing was done on a sample of blood. This CDR3 reads CVSSTNRAETQYF. As DNA, the CDR3 is TGTGTCAGCAGCACCAACCGGGCCGAGACCCAGTACTTC.